The sample holds a few counts of the clone carrying this T cell receptor (beta chain). Its specificity is not known. The entry originates in a study of T cell repertoires in cytomegalovirus infection. For the study at large: CMV epitopes, recently identified HLA-C-restricted and well-studied HLA-B-restricted, were used. Indicated by public TCR beta signatures were CMV infection and matching HLA type. Study-wide results and caveats: CMV-specific TCR beta clonotypes restricted by HLA-C dominated the ex vivo response.

This CDR3 comprises 14 residues. The V and J ends lost 6 bases and 5 bases, in that order; junction bases with no gene match: 3. A single record per CDR3 protein comes from TCRdb applying MiXCR to the reads. Seen here are about 830,000 distinct CDR3 sequences, less than 35% observed once, and the top ten hold around 12%. This sample comprised cultured CD8+ T cells from PBMCs, obtained from culture after CMV antigen stimulation. The rearrangement links TRBV12-3 or TRBV12-4 to TRBJ2-2; TRBD1 agrees at 10 bases. This clonotype was obtained from a human donor in good health (CMV status not recorded). Some clones in this sample may be carry-over from other donors' samples. Here the CDR3 reads CASRGTGATGELFF. CDR3 nucleotides: TGTGCCAGCAGGGGGACAGGGGCAACCGGGGAGCTGTTTTTT.